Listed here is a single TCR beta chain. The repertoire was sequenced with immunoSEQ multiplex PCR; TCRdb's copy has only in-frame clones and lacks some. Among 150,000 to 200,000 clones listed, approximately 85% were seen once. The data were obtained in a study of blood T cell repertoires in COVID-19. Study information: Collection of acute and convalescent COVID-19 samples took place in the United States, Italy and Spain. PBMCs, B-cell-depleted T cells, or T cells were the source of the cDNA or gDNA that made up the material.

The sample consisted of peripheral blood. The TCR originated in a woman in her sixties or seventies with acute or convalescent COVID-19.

CDR3 amino acids: CASSAGNPQETQYF. Written as DNA, the CDR3 is TGTGCCAGCAGTGCGGGAAACCCCCAAGAGACCCAGTACTTC. This chain joins TRBV14 and TRBJ2-5; D may be TRBD2 (6 bases). V was shortened by 6 bases and J by 1 base, with 12 bases between the two germline ends. The germline gives CDR1 SGHDN, CDR2 FVKESK. The length of the CDR3 is 14 residues.